Shown below are 11 T cell receptor beta chains from a single sample sequenced in a study of blood T cell repertoires in COVID-19. Using immunoSEQ multiplex PCR, the repertoire was profiled, and TCRdb retains in-frame clones only, with some absent. The sample lists under 250,000 clones, 65% to 90% seen once, with over 7.5% in the top ten. Material for sequencing was PBMCs or T cells enriched from blood (not recorded which). The receptors originated from a woman in her forties or fifties with acute COVID-19.

V gene TRBV15 combines with J gene TRBJ1-6; weak D call: TRBD1 (5 bases). The germline V gene has CDR1 LNHNV and CDR2 YYDKDF (reference sequence). This CDR3 is built from 14 residues. The V end was cut by 1 base, the J end by 13 bases, with 14 bases between. The CDR3 reads CATSRVGGRPPLHF. The CDR3 coding sequence is TGTGCCACCAGCAGAGTCGGGGGTAGGCCGCCCCTCCACTTT.

V usage is TRBV19 and J usage is TRBJ1-2, with 7 positions matching TRBD1. The CDR3 has 14 amino acids. CDR1 is LNHDA and CDR2 is SQIVND in the germline V gene (reference sequence). V shed 5 bases, J shed 6 bases, and the junction held 9 bases outside the gene matches. In nucleotides, the CDR3 is TGTGCCAGTAGTGTGGACAGGATGTTGAATGGCTACACCTTC. This sequence encodes CASSVDRMLNGYTF. The entire variable domain, with the rest obtained from reference TRBV19 and TRBJ1-2, is as follows: DGGITQSPKYLFRKEGQNVTLSCEQNLNHDAMYWYRQDPGQGLRLIYYSQIVNDFQKGDIAEGYSVSREKKESFPLTVTSAQKNPTAFYLCASSVDRMLNGYTFGSGTRLTVV.

About this clone itself: The same CDR3 arises from other DNA sequences in this sample as well. The rearrangement links TRBV30 to TRBJ1-4, with D perhaps matching TRBD1 (5 bases). This CDR3 comprises 13 residues. Trimming removed 0 bases at V and 6 bases at J, with 8 bases between. CDR1 is GTSNPN, CDR2 SVGIG, per germline (reference sequence). Here the CDR3 reads CAWSVWGDEKLFF. CDR3 in DNA: TGTGCCTGGAGTGTCTGGGGGGATGAAAAACTGTTTTTT.

This chain connects TRBV5-1 to TRBJ1-4; D unresolved. Trimming took 5 bases from V and 0 from J, leaving 11 bases between them. The germline gives CDR1 SGHRS, CDR2 YFSETQ. This CDR3 has 15 amino acids. The CDR3 here is CASRETIATNEKLFF. The CDR3 nucleotides read TGCGCCAGCAGGGAGACGATTGCAACTAATGAAAAACTGTTTTTT.

This clone was detected once. The chain has TRBV7-2 and TRBJ1-2, with 8 bases aligning to TRBD1. There are 15 residues in the CDR3. Germline V lookup: CDR1 SGHTA, CDR2 FQGNSA. Unmatched junction bases numbered 10, after V lost 4 bases and J lost 6 bases. The CDR3 sequence is CASSSTPGQEHGYTF. The CDR3, as DNA: TGTGCCAGCAGCTCCACCCCGGGACAGGAACATGGCTACACCTTC.

The chain employs TRBV2 and TRBJ1-4; tentatively, D is TRBD1 (5 bases). The CDR3 extends over 14 amino acids. Trimming left V 7 bases short and J 8 bases short, with 17 bases between. Germline CDR1 SNHLY, CDR2 FYNNEI. The CDR3 DNA reads as TGTGCCAGCAATCTCGCCCTTCCAGGGGAAAAACTGTTTTTT. Its translation is CASNLALPGEKLFF.

The V gene is TRBV29-1, the J gene TRBJ1-2; 7 bases agree with TRBD1. Germline V gene lookup returns CDR1 SQVTM and CDR2 ANQGSEA. Losses at the gene ends were 2 bases for V and 8 bases for J; bases not matched to a gene: 8. The length of the CDR3 is 13 residues. The CDR3 region has the DNA TGCAGCGTTGAACAGCCGACAGGGTGGGGCTACACCTTC. Translated, it gives CSVEQPTGWGYTF.

The CDR3 loop reads CASSPQSYGYTF. CDR3 sequence (DNA): TGTGCCAGCAGCCCCCAGTCCTATGGCTACACCTTC. The V and J genes are TRBV6-5 and TRBJ1-2; D remains unclear. Germline CDR1 MNHEY, CDR2 SVGAGI. Trimming stripped 6 bases from V and 4 bases from J, with 9 bases between. The CDR3 contains 12 residues.

The chain employs TRBV6-5 and TRBJ1-2; D possibly corresponds to TRBD1 (5 bases). CDR3 length: 16 residues. Trimming cost V 0 bases and J 3 bases, with 14 bases left between them. The germline CDR1 and CDR2 sequences are MNHEY and SVGAGI. CDR3 protein: CASSYSTLTAYYGYTF. CDR3 bases: TGTGCCAGCAGTTACTCGACCCTGACAGCGTACTATGGCTACACCTTC.

The chain combines TRBV6-1 with TRBJ2-5; 7 bases align to TRBD1. This CDR3 is built from 15 residues. Germline trimming cut 2 bases from V and 4 bases from J; bases unmatched to any gene: 7. Germline loops: CDR1 MNHNS, CDR2 SASEGT. For the CDR3, the DNA is TGTGCCAGCAGTGAAAGCGGACAGGTTGGAGAGACCCAGTACTTC. Amino acid sequence: CASSESGQVGETQYF.

The chain has TRBV11-3 and TRBJ2-1, with 9 bases identical to TRBD1. Germline CDR1 SGHNT, CDR2 YENEEA. The CDR3 covers 19 residues. With V trimmed by 1 base and J by 2 bases, 12 bases remained unmatched. This chain's CDR3 is CASSLVKSGTGFPYNEQFF. The DNA of the CDR3 is TGTGCCAGCAGCTTAGTGAAATCCGGGACAGGGTTTCCCTACAATGAGCAGTTCTTC. The whole variable domain, filled in from reference TRBV11-3 and TRBJ2-1, reads EAGVVQSPRYKIIEKKQPVAFWCNPISGHNTLYWYLQNLGQGPELLIRYENEEAVDDSQLPKDRFSAERLKGVDSTLKIQPAELGDSAVYLCASSLVKSGTGFPYNEQFFGPGTRLTVL.